This passage covers 11 T cell receptor beta chains from one sample sequenced in a study of T cell changes during pregnancy in multiple sclerosis. Assay used: immunoSEQ multiplex PCR; TCRdb lists only in-frame clones, some missing. This table has some 64,000 clones, 92% appearing once. The sequencing here drew on peripheral blood, taken after pregnancy. The origin of the receptors is a female donor with multiple sclerosis, enrolled in a pregnancy study.

This chain joins TRBV9 and TRBJ1-2, with D possibly TRBD1 on 5 matching bases. In germline, CDR1 is SGDLS, CDR2 YYNGEE. The V gene lost 7 bases and the J gene lost 7 bases, with 20 bases spanning the gap. CDR3 size: 14 residues. In nucleotides, the CDR3 is TGTGCCAGCCAAGGAGGGGCGGGCTCAGGTGGCTACACCTTC. It translates to CASQGGAGSGGYTF.

The chain carries TRBV6-6 and TRBJ2-1; D is possibly TRBD2 (5 bases). The V end lost 5 bases, the J end lost 10 bases, and 15 bases lay between the germline ends. This CDR3 region has 13 residues. The germline V gene has CDR1 MNHNY and CDR2 SVGAGI (reference sequence). The DNA for the CDR3 is TGTGCCAGCAGTCCACCCCCGGGGAGCGAGCAGTTCTTC. This encodes CASSPPPGSEQFF.

The rearrangement uses TRBV30 and TRBJ2-5, with 10 nucleotides matching TRBD2. The CDR3 is made up of 16 amino acids. V shed 0 bases and J 4 bases; nucleotides not matched to a gene: 8. Germline loops: CDR1 GTSNPN, CDR2 SVGIG (reference sequence). The CDR3 DNA sequence: TGTGCCTGGAGTGTGCCTAGCGGGAGTCGGAGAGAGACCCAGTACTTC. Its protein product is CAWSVPSGSRRETQYF. The entire variable domain, with the rest obtained from reference TRBV30 and TRBJ2-5, is as follows: SQTIHQWPATLVQPVGSPLSLECTVEGTSNPNLYWYRQAAGRGLQLLFYSVGIGQISSEVPQNLSASRPQDRQFILSSKKLLLSDSGFYLCAWSVPSGSRRETQYFGPGTRLLVL.

The chain links TRBV18 to TRBJ2-2, with D perhaps matching TRBD2 (5 bases). Germline V gene sequence: CDR1 KGHSH, CDR2 LQKENI. V was pared by 3 bases and J by 2 bases, with 22 bases between. The CDR3 spans 19 residues. CDR3 sequence: CASSPRPTREVGNTGELFF. The CDR3 DNA reads as TGTGCCAGCTCACCTCGTCCAACCCGGGAAGTGGGAAACACCGGGGAGCTGTTTTTT. Full variable domain (rest looked up from reference TRBV18 and TRBJ2-2): NAGVMQNPRHLVRRRGQEARLRCSPMKGHSHVYWYRQLPEEGLKFMVYLQKENIIDESGMPKERFSAEFPKEGPSILRIQQVVRGDSAAYFCASSPRPTREVGNTGELFFGEGSRLTVL.

J is TRBJ1-2 and V is TRBV7-9; weak D call: TRBD1 (5 bases). CDR1 and CDR2 (germline): SEHNR, FQNEAQ (reference sequence). The CDR3 loop spans 13 amino acids. V was cut by 6 bases and J by 4 bases, with 12 bases left in between. CDR3 nucleotide sequence: TGTGCCAGCAGTAAAGACAGTCTCTATGGCTACACCTTC. Protein: CASSKDSLYGYTF.

The genes are TRBV15 and TRBJ1-5; no clear D. The length of the CDR3 is 15 residues. V was cut by 0 bases and J by 2 bases, with 8 bases left in between. Germline V gives CDR1 LNHNV, CDR2 YYDKDF (reference sequence). In DNA, the CDR3 is TGTGCCACCAGCAGAGATTTACTGGGCAATCAGCCCCAGCATTTT. This sequence encodes CATSRDLLGNQPQHF. Full variable domain (rest looked up from reference TRBV15 and TRBJ1-5): DAMVIQNPRYQVTQFGKPVTLSCSQTLNHNVMYWYQQKSSQAPKLLFHYYDKDFNNEADTPDNFQSRRPNTSFCFLDIRSPGLGDTAMYLCATSRDLLGNQPQHFGDGTRLSIL.

The chain carries TRBV6-5 and TRBJ2-3; TRBD2 aligns across 14 bases. Trimming cost V 5 bases and J 9 bases; bases outside gene matches: 1. The CDR3 loop spans 13 amino acids. Germline assignment: CDR1 MNHEY and CDR2 SVGAGI. The DNA of the CDR3 is TGTGCCAGCAGTGGGACTAGCGGGAGAACGCAGTATTTT. Translated, it gives CASSGTSGRTQYF.

The genes are TRBV10-1 and TRBJ2-7; no clear D gene. There are 13 residues in the CDR3. The germline gives CDR1 WNHNN, CDR2 SYGVQD (reference sequence). V shed 0 bases and J shed 3 bases, with 6 bases lying between them. CDR3 sequence (DNA): TGCGCCAGCAGTGAGTCCCCTAGCTACGAGCAGTACTTC. Its protein product is CASSESPSYEQYF.

This chain connects TRBV7-3 to TRBJ2-3, with D uncertain. Germline V CDR1 and CDR2: SGHTA, FQGTGA. Trimming shortened V by 2 bases and J by 6 bases, and 9 bases separated the two germline ends. The CDR3 contains 13 residues. CDR3 coding DNA: TGTGCCAGCAGCTTAGGCTGGGCGGATACGCAGTATTTT. This translates into CASSLGWADTQYF.

The J gene is TRBJ2-5, the V gene TRBV30; D perhaps matches TRBD1 (7 bases). The CDR3 covers 13 residues. With 5 bases removed from V and 7 bases from J, the gap between germline ends came to 17 bases. Germline V CDR1 and CDR2: GTSNPN, SVGIG (reference sequence). CDR3 protein: CAWGRTGVWTQYF. CDR3 nucleotides: TGTGCCTGGGGGAGGACAGGAGTATGGACCCAGTACTTC.

The rearrangement joins TRBV9 to TRBJ2-2; 8 nucleotides agree with TRBD1. Germline assignment: CDR1 SGDLS and CDR2 YYNGEE. Trimming removed 5 bases from V and 3 bases from J; junction bases left unmatched: 6. CDR3 length equals 15 residues. CDR3 loop: CASRPGQVDTGELFF. CDR3 coding DNA: TGTGCCAGCAGGCCGGGACAGGTTGACACCGGGGAGCTGTTTTTT.